This T cell receptor (beta chain) is from a study of lymphopenia after photon versus proton radiotherapy. Generated by immunoSEQ multiplex PCR, the TCRdb table keeps only in-frame clones and is missing some. This sample carries 55,000 to 75,000 clones, just over 90% of them seen once, and the ten largest clones take approximately 2.9%. The sample was peripheral blood, taken from a patient treated with photon-based radiotherapy. The clonotype comes from a woman in her 70s with pancreatic cancer.

CDR3 sequence reads: CAWSEGYGEKLFF. CDR3 nucleotide sequence: TGTGCCTGGAGTGAGGGGTATGGGGAAAAACTGTTTTTT. The chain has TRBV30 and TRBJ1-4; TRBD1 might be the D (5 bases). Germline V lookup: CDR1 GTSNPN, CDR2 SVGIG (reference sequence). The CDR3 length is 13 residues. V was trimmed by 1 base and J by 8 bases, leaving 11 bases between them.